Below, one TCR beta chain is given with its context. The antigen is unknown. The entry originates in a study of T cell responses to AZD1222 COVID-19 vaccine. Study-level results: Donors were chiefly white British, with a greater number of females, and clonal diversity was perhaps underestimated. Repertoires in all cases were sampled only once the peak T cell response had passed. With dominance at 160-218 and 743-854, vaccine-associated CD4 TCRs spanned spike.

The table came from immunoSEQ multiplex PCR; TCRdb's copy has only in-frame clones and leaves some out. The table records tens of thousands of clones, about 93% of them present only once. This CDR3 contains 14 residues. The junction had 4 bases not matched to a gene; V was cut back by 2 bases and J by 5 bases. Germline V CDR1 and CDR2: SGHKS, YYEKEE (reference sequence). The chain joins TRBV5-5 to TRBJ1-1; 9 bases line up with TRBD1. Sequences were derived from peripheral blood, sampled on day 0 of MenACWY control vaccination. The clonotype comes from an adult in good health. DNA of the CDR3: TGTGCCAGCAGCTTTCAGGACAGGGGAACTGAAGCTTTCTTT. This encodes CASSFQDRGTEAFF.